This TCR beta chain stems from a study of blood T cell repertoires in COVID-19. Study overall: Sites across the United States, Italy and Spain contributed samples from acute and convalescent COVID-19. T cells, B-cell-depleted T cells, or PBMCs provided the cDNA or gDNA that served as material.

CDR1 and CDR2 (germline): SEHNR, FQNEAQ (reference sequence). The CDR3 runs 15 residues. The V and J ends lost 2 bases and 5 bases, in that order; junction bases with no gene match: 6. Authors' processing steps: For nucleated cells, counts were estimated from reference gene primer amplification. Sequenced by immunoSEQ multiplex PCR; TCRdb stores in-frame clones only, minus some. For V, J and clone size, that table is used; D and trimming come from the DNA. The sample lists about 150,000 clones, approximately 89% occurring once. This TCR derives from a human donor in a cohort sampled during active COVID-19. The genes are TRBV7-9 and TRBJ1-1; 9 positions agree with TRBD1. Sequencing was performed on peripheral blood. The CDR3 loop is CASSLYDRGSTEAFF. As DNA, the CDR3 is TGTGCCAGCAGCTTATATGACAGGGGGTCGACTGAAGCTTTCTTT.